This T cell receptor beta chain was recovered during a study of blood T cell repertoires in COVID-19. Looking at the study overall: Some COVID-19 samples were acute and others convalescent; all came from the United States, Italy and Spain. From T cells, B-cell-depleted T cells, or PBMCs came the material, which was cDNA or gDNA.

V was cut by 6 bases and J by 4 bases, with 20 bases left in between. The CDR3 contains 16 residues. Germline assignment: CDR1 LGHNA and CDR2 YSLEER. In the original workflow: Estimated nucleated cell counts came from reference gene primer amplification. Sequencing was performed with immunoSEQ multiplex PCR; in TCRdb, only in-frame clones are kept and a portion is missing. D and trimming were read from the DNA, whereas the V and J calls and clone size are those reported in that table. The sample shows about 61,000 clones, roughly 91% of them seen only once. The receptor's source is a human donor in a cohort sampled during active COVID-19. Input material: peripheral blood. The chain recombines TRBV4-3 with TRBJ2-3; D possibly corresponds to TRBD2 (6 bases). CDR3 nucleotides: TGCGCCAGCAGTCCCCCGGGCGCGGGGCGAGCAGATACGCAGTATTTT. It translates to CASSPPGAGRADTQYF.